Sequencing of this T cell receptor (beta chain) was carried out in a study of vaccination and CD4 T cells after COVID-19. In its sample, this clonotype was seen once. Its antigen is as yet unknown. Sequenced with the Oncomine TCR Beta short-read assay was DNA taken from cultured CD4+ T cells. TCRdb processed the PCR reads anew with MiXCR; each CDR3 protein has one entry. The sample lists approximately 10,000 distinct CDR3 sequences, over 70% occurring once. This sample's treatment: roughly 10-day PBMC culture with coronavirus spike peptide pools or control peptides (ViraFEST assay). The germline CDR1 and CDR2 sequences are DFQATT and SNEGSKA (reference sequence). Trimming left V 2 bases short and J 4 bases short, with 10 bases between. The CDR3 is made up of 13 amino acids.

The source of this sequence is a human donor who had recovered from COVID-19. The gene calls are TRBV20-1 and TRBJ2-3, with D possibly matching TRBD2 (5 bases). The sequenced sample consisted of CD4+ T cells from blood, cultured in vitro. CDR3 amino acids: CSARLDLADTQYF. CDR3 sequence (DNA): TGCAGTGCTAGACTGGACTTGGCAGATACGCAGTATTTT.